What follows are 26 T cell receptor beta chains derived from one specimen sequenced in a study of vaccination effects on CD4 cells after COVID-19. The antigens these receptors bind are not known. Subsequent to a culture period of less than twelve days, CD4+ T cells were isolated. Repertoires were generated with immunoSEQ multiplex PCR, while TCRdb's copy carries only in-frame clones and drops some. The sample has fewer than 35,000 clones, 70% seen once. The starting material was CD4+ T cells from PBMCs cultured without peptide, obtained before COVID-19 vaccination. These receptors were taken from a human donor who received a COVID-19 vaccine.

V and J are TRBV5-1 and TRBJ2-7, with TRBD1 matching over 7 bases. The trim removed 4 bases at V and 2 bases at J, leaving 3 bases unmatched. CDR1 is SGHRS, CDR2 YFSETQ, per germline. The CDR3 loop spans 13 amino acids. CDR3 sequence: CASSGTVPYEQYF. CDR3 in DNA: TGCGCCAGCAGCGGGACAGTTCCCTACGAGCAGTACTTC.

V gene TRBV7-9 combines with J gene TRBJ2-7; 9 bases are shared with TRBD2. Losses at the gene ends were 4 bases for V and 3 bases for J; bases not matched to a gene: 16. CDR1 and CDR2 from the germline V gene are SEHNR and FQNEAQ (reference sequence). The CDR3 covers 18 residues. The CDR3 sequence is CASSSTEGLASGIYEQYF. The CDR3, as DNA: TGTGCCAGCAGCTCCACTGAGGGCCTGGCTAGCGGGATCTACGAGCAGTACTTC.

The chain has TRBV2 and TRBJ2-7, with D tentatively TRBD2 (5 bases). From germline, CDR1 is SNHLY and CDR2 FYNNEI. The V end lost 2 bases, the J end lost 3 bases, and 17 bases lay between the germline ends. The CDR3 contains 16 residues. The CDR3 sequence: CASSERGRANGYEQYF. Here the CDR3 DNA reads TGTGCCAGCAGTGAACGGGGTAGGGCGAACGGCTACGAGCAGTACTTC.

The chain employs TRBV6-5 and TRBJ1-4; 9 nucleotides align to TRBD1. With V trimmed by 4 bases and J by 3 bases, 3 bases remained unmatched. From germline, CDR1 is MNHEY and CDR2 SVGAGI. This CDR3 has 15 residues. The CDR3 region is CASSFGTGSNEKLFF. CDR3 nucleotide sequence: TGTGCCAGCAGTTTCGGGACAGGGTCTAATGAAAAACTGTTTTTT.

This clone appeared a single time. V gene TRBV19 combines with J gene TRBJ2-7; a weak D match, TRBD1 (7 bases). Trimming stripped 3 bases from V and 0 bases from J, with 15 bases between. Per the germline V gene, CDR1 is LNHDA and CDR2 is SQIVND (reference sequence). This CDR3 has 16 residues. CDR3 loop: CASSMSGAGGSYEQYF. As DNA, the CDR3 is TGTGCCAGTAGTATGTCGGGGGCAGGGGGCTCCTACGAGCAGTACTTC.

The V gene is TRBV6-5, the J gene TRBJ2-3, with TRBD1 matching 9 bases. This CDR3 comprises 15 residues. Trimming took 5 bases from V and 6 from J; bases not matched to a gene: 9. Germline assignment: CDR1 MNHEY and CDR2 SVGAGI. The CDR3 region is CASSLAGTGSDTQYF. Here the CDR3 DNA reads TGTGCCAGCAGTCTTGCCGGGACAGGGTCCGATACGCAGTATTTT.

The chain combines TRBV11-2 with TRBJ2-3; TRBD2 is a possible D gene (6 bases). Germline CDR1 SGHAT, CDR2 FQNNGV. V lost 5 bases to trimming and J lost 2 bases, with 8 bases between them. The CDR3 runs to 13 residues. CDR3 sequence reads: CASSPGLTDTQYF. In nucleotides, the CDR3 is TGTGCCAGCAGCCCGGGACTCACAGATACGCAGTATTTT. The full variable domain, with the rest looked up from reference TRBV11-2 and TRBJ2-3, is EAGVAQSPRYKIIEKRQSVAFWCNPISGHATLYWYQQILGQGPKLLIQFQNNGVVDDSQLPKDRFSAERLKGVDSTLKIQPAKLEDSAVYLCASSPGLTDTQYFGPGTRLTVL.

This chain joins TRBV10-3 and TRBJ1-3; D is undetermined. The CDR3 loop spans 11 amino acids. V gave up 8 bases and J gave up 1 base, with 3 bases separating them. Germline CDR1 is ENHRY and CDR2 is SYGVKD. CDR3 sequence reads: CAIGSGNTIYF. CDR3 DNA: TGTGCCATCGGGTCTGGAAACACCATATATTTT.

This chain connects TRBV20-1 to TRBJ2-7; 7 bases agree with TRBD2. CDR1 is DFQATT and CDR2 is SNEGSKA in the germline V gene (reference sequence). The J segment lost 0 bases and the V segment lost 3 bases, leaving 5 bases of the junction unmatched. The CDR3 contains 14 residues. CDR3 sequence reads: CSASGGGSSYEQYF. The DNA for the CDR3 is TGCAGTGCTAGTGGCGGGGGAAGCTCCTACGAGCAGTACTTC.

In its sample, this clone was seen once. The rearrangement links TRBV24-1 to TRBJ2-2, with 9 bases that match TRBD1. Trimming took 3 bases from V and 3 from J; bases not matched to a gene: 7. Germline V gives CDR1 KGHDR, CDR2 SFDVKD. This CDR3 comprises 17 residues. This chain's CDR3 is CATSDPKGQGDTGELFF. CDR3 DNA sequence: TGTGCCACCAGTGATCCAAAGGGACAGGGAGACACCGGGGAGCTGTTTTTT.

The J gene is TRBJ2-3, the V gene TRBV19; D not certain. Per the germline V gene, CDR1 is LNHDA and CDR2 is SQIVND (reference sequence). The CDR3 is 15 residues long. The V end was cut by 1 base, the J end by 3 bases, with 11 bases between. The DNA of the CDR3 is TGTGCCAGTAGTATAGGCGGCCAGGTTACAGATACGCAGTATTTT. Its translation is CASSIGGQVTDTQYF.

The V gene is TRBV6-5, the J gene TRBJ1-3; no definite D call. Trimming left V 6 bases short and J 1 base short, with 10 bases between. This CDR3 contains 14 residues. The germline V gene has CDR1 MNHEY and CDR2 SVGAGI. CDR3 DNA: TGTGCCAGCAGAGATCGGCCGTCTGGAAACACCATATATTTT. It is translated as CASRDRPSGNTIYF.

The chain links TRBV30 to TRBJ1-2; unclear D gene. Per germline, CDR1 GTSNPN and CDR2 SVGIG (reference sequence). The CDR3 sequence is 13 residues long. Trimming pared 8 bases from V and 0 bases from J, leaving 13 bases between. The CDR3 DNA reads TGTGCCCGGCAACAGTTGACTAACTATGGCTACACCTTC. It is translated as CARQQLTNYGYTF.

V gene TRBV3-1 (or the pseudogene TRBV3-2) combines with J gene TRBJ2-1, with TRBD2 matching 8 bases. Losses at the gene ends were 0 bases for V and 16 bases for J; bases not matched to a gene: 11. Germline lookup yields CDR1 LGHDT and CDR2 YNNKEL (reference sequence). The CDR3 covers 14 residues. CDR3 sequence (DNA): TGTGCCAGCAGCCAAGATAACGTAGTACTAGCGGCTTTCTTC. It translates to CASSQDNVVLAAFF.

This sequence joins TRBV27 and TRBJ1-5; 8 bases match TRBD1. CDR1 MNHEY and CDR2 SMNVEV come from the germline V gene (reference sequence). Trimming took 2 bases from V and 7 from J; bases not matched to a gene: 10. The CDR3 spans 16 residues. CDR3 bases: TGTGCCAGCAGTTTAATCCCAACCGACAGGGGACAGCCCCAGCATTTT. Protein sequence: CASSLIPTDRGQPQHF.

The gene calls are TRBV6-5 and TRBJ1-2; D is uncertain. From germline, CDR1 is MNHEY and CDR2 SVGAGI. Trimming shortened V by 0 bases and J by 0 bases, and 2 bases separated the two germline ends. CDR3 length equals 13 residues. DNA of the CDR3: TGTGCCAGCAGTTACTCAACTAACTATGGCTACACCTTC. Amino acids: CASSYSTNYGYTF.

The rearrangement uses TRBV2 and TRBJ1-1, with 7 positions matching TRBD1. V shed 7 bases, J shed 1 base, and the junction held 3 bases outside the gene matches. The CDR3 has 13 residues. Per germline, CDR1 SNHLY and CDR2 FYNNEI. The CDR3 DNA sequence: TGTGCCAGCACCCAGGGGGAGAACACTGAAGCTTTCTTT. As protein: CASTQGENTEAFF.

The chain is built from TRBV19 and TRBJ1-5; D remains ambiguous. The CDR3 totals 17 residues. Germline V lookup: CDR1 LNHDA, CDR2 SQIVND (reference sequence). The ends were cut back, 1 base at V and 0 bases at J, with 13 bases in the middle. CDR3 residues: CASSIGLAKNSNQPQHF. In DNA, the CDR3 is TGTGCCAGTAGTATAGGGTTGGCCAAAAATAGCAATCAGCCCCAGCATTTT.

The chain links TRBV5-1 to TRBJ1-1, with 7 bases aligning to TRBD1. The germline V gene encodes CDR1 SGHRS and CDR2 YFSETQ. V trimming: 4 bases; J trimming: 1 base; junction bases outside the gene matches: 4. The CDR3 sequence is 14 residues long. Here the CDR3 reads CASSPTGQNTEAFF. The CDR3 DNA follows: TGCGCCAGCAGCCCGACAGGGCAGAACACTGAAGCTTTCTTT. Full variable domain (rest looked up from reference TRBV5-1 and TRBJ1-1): KAGVTQTPRYLIKTRGQQVTLSCSPISGHRSVSWYQQTPGQGLQFLFEYFSETQRNKGNFPGRFSGRQFSNSRSEMNVSTLELGDSALYLCASSPTGQNTEAFFGQGTRLTVV.

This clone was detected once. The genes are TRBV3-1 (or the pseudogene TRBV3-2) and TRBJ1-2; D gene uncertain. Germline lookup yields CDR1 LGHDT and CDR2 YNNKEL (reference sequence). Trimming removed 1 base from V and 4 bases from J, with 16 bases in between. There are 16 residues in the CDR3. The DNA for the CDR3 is TGTGCCAGCAGCCAAGGGGTCCGAGGATCCCCCTATGGCTACACCTTC. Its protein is CASSQGVRGSPYGYTF.

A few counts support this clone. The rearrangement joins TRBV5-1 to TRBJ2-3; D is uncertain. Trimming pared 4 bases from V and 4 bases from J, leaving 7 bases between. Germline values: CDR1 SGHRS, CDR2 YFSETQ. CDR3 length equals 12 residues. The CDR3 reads CASSDDSDTQYF. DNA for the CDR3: TGCGCCAGCAGCGATGATTCAGATACGCAGTATTTT.

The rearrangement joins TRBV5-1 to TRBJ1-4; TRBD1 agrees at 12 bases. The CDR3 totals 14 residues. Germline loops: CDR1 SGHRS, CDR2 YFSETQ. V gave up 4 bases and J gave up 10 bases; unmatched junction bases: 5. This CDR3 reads CASSPGQGARKLFF. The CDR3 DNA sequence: TGCGCCAGCAGCCCGGGACAGGGGGCGCGAAAACTGTTTTTT.

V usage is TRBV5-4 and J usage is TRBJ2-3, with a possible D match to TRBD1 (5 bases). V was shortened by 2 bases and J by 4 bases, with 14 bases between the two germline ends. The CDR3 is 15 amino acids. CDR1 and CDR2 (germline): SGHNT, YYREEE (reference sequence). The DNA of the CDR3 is TGTGCCAGCAGCTTAGGTTCCAGGGCCCCAGATACGCAGTATTTT. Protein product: CASSLGSRAPDTQYF.

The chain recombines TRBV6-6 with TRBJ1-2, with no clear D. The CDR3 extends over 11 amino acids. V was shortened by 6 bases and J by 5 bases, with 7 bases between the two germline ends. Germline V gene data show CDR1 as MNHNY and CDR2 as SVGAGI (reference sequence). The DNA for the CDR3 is TGTGCCAGCAGGGTGGGGTATGGCTACACCTTC. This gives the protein CASRVGYGYTF.

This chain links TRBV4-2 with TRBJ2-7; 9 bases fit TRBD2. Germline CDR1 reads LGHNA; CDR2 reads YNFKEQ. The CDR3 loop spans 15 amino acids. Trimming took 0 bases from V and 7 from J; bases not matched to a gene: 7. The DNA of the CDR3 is TGTGCCAGCAGCCAAGATGTAGCGGGAGCGTGGGAGCAGTACTTC. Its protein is CASSQDVAGAWEQYF.

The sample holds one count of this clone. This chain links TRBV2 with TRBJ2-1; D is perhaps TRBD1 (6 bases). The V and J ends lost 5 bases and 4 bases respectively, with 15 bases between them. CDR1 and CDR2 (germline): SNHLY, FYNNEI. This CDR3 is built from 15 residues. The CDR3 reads CASSLQGELYNEQFF. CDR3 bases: TGTGCCAGCAGTTTACAGGGAGAACTTTACAATGAGCAGTTCTTC. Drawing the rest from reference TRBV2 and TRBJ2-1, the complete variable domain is EPEVTQTPSHQVTQMGQEVILRCVPISNHLYFYWYRQILGQKVEFLVSFYNNEISEKSEIFDDQFSVERPDGSNFTLKIRSTKLEDSAMYFCASSLQGELYNEQFFGPGTRLTVL.